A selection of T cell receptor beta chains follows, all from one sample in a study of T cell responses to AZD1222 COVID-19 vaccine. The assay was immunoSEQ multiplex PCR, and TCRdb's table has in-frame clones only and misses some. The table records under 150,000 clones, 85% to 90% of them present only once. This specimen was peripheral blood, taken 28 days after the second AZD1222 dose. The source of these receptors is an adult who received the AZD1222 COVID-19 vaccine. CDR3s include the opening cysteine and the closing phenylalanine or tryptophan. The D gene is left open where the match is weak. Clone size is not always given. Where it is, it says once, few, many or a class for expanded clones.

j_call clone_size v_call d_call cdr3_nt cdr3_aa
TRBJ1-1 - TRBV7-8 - TGTGCCAGCAGCATAGGACAGTGGGGGCGAGGCACTGAAGCTTTCTTT CASSIGQWGRGTEAFF
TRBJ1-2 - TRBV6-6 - TGTGCCAGCAGTTACTCCTTCCAGTTGAACTATGGCTACACCTTC CASSYSFQLNYGYTF
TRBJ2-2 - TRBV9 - TGTGCCAGCAGCGTCGACGGTGGCGGGGAGCTGTTTTTT CASSVDGGGELFF
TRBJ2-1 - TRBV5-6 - TGTGCCAGCACCCGCGACAGGAGCTCCTACAATGAGCAGTTCTTC CASTRDRSSYNEQFF
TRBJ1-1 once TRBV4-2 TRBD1 TGTGCCAGCAGCGTCCCGGGACAGGGAACTGAAGCTTTCTTT CASSVPGQGTEAFF
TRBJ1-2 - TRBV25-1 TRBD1 TGTGCCAGCAGTGACCCGACAGGGATGGGCGGCTACACCTTC CASSDPTGMGGYTF
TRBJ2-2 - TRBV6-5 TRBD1 TGTGCCAGCAGGACAGGGGTTCGGGAGCTGTTTTTT CASRTGVRELFF
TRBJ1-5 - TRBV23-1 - TGCGCCAGCAGTCAATCGATGGCAGGGGATGGCGGTCAGCCCCAGCATTTT CASSQSMAGDGGQPQHF
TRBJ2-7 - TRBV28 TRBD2 TGTGCCAGCAGTTCCGGGACCGGAGGACTAGCGGGAACCTACGAGCAGTACTTC CASSSGTGGLAGTYEQYF
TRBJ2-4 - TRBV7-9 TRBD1 TGTGCCAGCAGCCCTACTGGGGACAGCAAAAACATTCAGTACTTC CASSPTGDSKNIQYF
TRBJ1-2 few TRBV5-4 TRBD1 TGTGCCAGCAGCAGAGGGGGACAGGGGACTAAGAATGGCTACACCTTC CASSRGGQGTKNGYTF
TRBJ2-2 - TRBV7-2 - TGTGCCAGCAGCCCTTTTAGCGTTCCCGGGGAGCTGTTTTTT CASSPFSVPGELFF
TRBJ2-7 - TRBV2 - TGTGCCAGCAGTGATATAGGGGTTGGGGACGAGCAGTACTTC CASSDIGVGDEQYF
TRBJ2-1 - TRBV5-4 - TGTGCCAGCAGCTTGGAACCGGGGAGCGGTGAGCAGTTCTTC CASSLEPGSGEQFF
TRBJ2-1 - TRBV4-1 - TGCGCCAGCAGCCAAGATCCCAGCGGACCCAATGAGCAGTTCTTC CASSQDPSGPNEQFF